This T cell receptor (beta chain) derives from a study of cytomegalovirus exposure and HLA in healthy donors. V gave up 6 bases and J gave up 0 bases, with 12 bases separating them. The CDR3 has 15 amino acids. Germline V CDR1 and CDR2: ENHRY, SYGVKD. Amplification used 60 Vbeta primers and 13 Jbeta primers. Profiled with immunoSEQ multiplex PCR; TCRdb holds only in-frame clones, not every one. The sample carries about 110,000 clones, roughly 70% recorded once. The chain is built from TRBV10-3 and TRBJ1-3; D is uncertain. The receptor was derived from a man in his forties in good health and CMV-seropositive. The specimen was PBMCs. CDR3 sequence reads: CAIRASSLSGNTIYF. The CDR3, as DNA: TGTGCCATCAGAGCTTCCTCTCTCTCTGGAAACACCATATATTTT.